This TCR beta chain was observed in a study of PD-L1 blockade in urothelial cancer. Germline V gene data show CDR1 as SGHRS and CDR2 as YFSETQ. The CDR3 runs to 15 residues. The ends were cut back, 0 bases at V and 5 bases at J, with 14 bases in the middle. Only in-frame clones appear in the TCRdb table, and some are missing; sequencing was by immunoSEQ multiplex PCR. The data show about 44,000 clones, about 90% seen once. Regarding time point: peripheral blood 6 weeks after treatment start. The specimen was PBMCs, collected around atezolizumab (anti-PD-L1) treatment. This receptor was obtained from a man in his sixties or seventies with urothelial cancer. This rearrangement joins TRBV5-1 to TRBJ2-5; D perhaps matches TRBD1 (5 bases). In DNA form, the CDR3 reads TGCGCCAGCAGCTTGGGCGGAACAGGCTTTGAGACCCAGTACTTC. It yields the protein CASSLGGTGFETQYF.